This T cell receptor beta chain was captured in a study of blood T cell repertoires in COVID-19. Across the whole study: Collection of acute and convalescent COVID-19 samples took place in the United States, Italy and Spain.

Original processing notes: The assay estimated nucleated cells by amplifying reference gene primers. Data came from immunoSEQ multiplex PCR; TCRdb stores just in-frame clones and leaves some out. V, J and clone size were drawn from that table, and D and trimming were deduced from the DNA. The data contain around 140,000 clones, roughly 80% of them singletons. Cohorts were based on clinical histories the participants reported. CDR1 and CDR2 from the germline V gene are ENHRY and SYGVKD. The CDR3 is 16 amino acids. The V end lost 0 bases, the J end lost 5 bases, and 14 bases lay between the germline ends.

The receptor's source is a man aged 35 to 55 with acute COVID-19. The sample was PBMCs or T cells enriched from blood (not recorded which). The rearrangement uses TRBV10-3 and TRBJ1-5; a possible D gene is TRBD1 (6 bases). The CDR3 protein is CAISESRQATHQPQHF. The CDR3 bases are TGTGCCATCAGTGAGTCCCGACAGGCTACTCATCAGCCCCAGCATTTT.